The rows below give T cell receptor beta chains drawn from one sample of a study of cytomegalovirus exposure and HLA in healthy donors. The protocol was immunoSEQ multiplex PCR, while the TCRdb copy is restricted to in-frame clones and leaves out a portion. The sample includes over 90,000 clones, around 82% of them seen just once. The specimen sequenced was PBMCs. The origin of the receptors is a man aged 40-49 years in good health and CMV-seropositive. Both conserved end residues are part of each CDR3. The D gene is left open where the match is weak. Clone sizes are given selectively: once, few, many, or a class where the clone is expanded.

V gene	J gene	D gene	clone size	CDR3 DNA	CDR3 protein
TRBV5-4	TRBJ2-2	TRBD1	once	TGTGCCACCGGACAGGGGGCGCGGACCGGGGAGCTGTTTTTT	CATGQGARTGELFF
TRBV15	TRBJ1-5	TRBD1	-	TGTGCCACCAGCAACCAGGGGGGCACTCGGAAAAATCAGCCCCAGCATTTT	CATSNQGGTRKNQPQHF
TRBV28	TRBJ2-7	TRBD2	few	TGTGCCAGCAGTTCCTTGGCGGGAGGGCAATACGAGCAGTACTTC	CASSSLAGGQYEQYF
TRBV10-2	TRBJ1-2	TRBD1	-	TGCGCCAGCAGTGATTCTCAGGTGACAGGGGCCCTCTATGGCTACACCTTC	CASSDSQVTGALYGYTF
TRBV30	TRBJ1-4	-	-	TGTGCCTGGAGTATCGGGGGTTGGGAAAAACTGTTTTTT	CAWSIGGWEKLFF
TRBV5-6	TRBJ2-1	TRBD2	-	TGTGCCAGCAGCCCGAGCTGGACTAGCGGGGTAAACAATGAGCAGTTCTTC	CASSPSWTSGVNNEQFF
TRBV5-6	TRBJ2-7	-	-	TGTGCCAGCAACGGGGATGCCTACGAGCAGTACTTC	CASNGDAYEQYF
TRBV11-2	TRBJ1-4	-	-	TGTGCCAGCAGCTTATCCGGGACTGCGAATGCAAAACTGTTTTTT	CASSLSGTANAKLFF
TRBV29-1	TRBJ2-7	-	-	TGCAGCGTTGAATACCGAGCAAGTGCCTCCTACGAGCAGTACTTC	CSVEYRASASYEQYF
TRBV30	TRBJ1-2	-	-	TGTGCCTGGAGTGTAGGAGGGGTCTATGGCTACACCTTC	CAWSVGGVYGYTF
TRBV28	TRBJ2-3	TRBD2	-	TGTGCCAGCAGTCCCCCGGGACTAGCGGGAGATACGCAGTATTTT	CASSPPGLAGDTQYF
TRBV7-9	TRBJ2-1	-	-	TGTGCCAGCAGCTCCTTCGACACTTACAATGAGCAGTTCTTC	CASSSFDTYNEQFF
TRBV5-5	TRBJ2-7	-	-	TGTGCCAGCAGCGTACACGAATCCTACGAGCAGTACTTC	CASSVHESYEQYF
TRBV2	TRBJ2-5	TRBD2	once	TGTGCCAGCAGTGAATGGGGGGGAGGGGAGACCCAGTACTTC	CASSEWGGGETQYF
TRBV5-1	TRBJ2-2	-	-	TGCGCCAGCAGCTTGTCTCCGGGGGACACCGGGGAGCTGTTTTTT	CASSLSPGDTGELFF
TRBV4-1	TRBJ1-5	-	-	TGCGCCAGCAGCCGGCAGGGTGGCAGCAATCAGCCCCAGCATTTT	CASSRQGGSNQPQHF
TRBV4-1	TRBJ1-2	-	once	TGCGCCAGCAGCCCTGTACTGCAAAATAACTATGGCTACACCTTC	CASSPVLQNNYGYTF
TRBV10-3	TRBJ1-4	TRBD1	-	TGTGCCATCAGTAGGGGACAGGGGATAACAACTAATGAAAAACTGTTTTTT	CAISRGQGITTNEKLFF